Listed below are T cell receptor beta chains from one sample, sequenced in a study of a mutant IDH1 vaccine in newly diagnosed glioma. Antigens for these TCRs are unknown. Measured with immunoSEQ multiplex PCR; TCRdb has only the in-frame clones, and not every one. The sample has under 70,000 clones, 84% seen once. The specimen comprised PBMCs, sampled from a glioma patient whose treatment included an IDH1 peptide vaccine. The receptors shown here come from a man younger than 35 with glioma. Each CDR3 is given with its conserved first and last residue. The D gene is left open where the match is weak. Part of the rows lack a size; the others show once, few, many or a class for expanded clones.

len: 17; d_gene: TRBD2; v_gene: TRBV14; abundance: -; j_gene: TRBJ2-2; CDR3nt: TGTGCCAGCAGCCACGGGATAGCGGGAACGAACACCGGGGAGCTGTTTTTT; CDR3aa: CASSHGIAGTNTGELFF
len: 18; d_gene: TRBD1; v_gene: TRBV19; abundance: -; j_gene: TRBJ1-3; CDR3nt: TGTGCCAGTAGTCCCCGAGACAGGGTTTCCCGGAGCGGAAACACCATATATTTT; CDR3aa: CASSPRDRVSRSGNTIYF
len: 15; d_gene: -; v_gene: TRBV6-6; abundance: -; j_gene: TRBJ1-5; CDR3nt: TGTGCCAGCAGTTACCCCGGGACTGTTCCTGAGCCCCAGCATTTT; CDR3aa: CASSYPGTVPEPQHF
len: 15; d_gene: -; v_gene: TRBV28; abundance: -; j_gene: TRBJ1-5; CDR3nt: TGTGCCAGCAGCCTGGAGGTAATTGGCAATCAGCCCCAGCATTTT; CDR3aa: CASSLEVIGNQPQHF
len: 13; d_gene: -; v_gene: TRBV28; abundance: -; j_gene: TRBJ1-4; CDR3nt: TGTGCCAGCAGTTGGGGTTTCGGGGAAAAACTGTTTTTT; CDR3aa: CASSWGFGEKLFF
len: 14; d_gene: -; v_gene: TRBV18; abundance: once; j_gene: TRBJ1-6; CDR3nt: TGTGCCAGCTCACCCGTCCTCTATAATTCACCCCTCCACTTT; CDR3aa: CASSPVLYNSPLHF
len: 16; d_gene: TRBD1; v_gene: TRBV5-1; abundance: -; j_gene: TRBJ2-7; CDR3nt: TGCGCCAGCAGCCAATACCCCGGGACAGGGCAATACGAGCAGTACTTC; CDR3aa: CASSQYPGTGQYEQYF
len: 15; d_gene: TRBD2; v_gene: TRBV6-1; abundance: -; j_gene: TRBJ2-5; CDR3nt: TGTGCCAGCAGGACCATCCAGGGAGGGCAGGAGACCCAGTACTTC; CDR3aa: CASRTIQGGQETQYF
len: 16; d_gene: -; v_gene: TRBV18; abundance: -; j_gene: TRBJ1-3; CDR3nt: TGTGCCAGCTCACTGAGATGGGGGGACTCTGGAAACACCATATATTTT; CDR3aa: CASSLRWGDSGNTIYF
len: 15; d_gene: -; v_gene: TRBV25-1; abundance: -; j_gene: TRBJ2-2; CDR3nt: TGTGCCAGCAGTGAATCTCAGCTTAACACCGGGGAGCTGTTTTTT; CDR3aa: CASSESQLNTGELFF
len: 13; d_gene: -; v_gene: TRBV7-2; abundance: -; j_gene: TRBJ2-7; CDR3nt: TGTGCCAGCAGCTTAACGCGGGTTCTCGAGCAGTACTTC; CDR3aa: CASSLTRVLEQYF
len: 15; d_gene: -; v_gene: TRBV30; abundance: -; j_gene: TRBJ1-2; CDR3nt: TGTGCCTGGAGTGTACCGTGGGACGTAAACTATGGCTACACCTTC; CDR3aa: CAWSVPWDVNYGYTF
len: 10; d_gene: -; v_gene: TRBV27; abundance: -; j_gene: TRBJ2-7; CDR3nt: TGTGCCAGCGGATTCTACGAGCAGTACTTC; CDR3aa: CASGFYEQYF
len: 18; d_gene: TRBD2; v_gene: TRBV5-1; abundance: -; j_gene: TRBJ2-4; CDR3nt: TGCGCCAGCAGCTGGGGGACTAGCGGGAGGGCCGCCAAAAACATTCAGTACTTC; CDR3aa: CASSWGTSGRAAKNIQYF
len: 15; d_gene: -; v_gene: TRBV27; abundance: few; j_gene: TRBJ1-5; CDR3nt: TGTGCCAGCAGAAGTTTATTCTCCAATTTGGAGCCCCAGCATTTT; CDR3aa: CASRSLFSNLEPQHF
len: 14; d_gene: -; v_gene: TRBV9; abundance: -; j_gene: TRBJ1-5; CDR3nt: TGTGCCAGCAGCGGCGACAGCTCCTATGTTCCCCAGCATTTT; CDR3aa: CASSGDSSYVPQHF
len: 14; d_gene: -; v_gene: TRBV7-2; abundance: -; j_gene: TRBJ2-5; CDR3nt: TGTGCCAGCAGCTTAACGGGGGTAAAAGAGACCCAGTACTTC; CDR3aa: CASSLTGVKETQYF
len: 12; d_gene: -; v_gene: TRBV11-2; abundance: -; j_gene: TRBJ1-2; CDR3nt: TGTGCCAGCAGGGGAGGGGCATATGGCTACACCTTC; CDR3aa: CASRGGAYGYTF
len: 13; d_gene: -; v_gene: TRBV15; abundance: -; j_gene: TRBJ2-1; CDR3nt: TGTGCCACCAGCGTCCGGGGACACAATGAGCAGTTCTTC; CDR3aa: CATSVRGHNEQFF
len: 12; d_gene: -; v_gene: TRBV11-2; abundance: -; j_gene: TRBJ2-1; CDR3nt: TGTGCCAGCAGCTTGGGAGTAGGTGAGCAGTTCTTC; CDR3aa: CASSLGVGEQFF
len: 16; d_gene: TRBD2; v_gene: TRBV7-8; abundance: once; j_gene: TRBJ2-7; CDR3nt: TGTGCCAGCAGCTCCGGACTAGCGGGAAAGGTCTACGAGCAGTACTTC; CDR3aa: CASSSGLAGKVYEQYF
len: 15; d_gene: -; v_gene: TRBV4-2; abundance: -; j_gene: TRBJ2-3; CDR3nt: TGTGCCAGCAGCCATAGAGGGTTTCTGCCAGATACGCAGTATTTT; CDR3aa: CASSHRGFLPDTQYF
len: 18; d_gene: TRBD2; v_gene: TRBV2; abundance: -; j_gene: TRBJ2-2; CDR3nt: TGTGCCAGCAGTAAGTCTCCTAGCGGGGCTGCGAACACCGGGGAGCTGTTTTTT; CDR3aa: CASSKSPSGAANTGELFF
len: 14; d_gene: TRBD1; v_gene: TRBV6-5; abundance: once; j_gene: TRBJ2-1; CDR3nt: TGTGCCAGCAGCGGACAGGGCCCTTCGGATGAGCAGTTCTTC; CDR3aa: CASSGQGPSDEQFF
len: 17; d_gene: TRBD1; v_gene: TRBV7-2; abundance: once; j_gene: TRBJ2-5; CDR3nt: TGTGCCAGCAGCCCCCGCGGTCTGACAGGGGGTCGGCAGACCCAGTACTTC; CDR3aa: CASSPRGLTGGRQTQYF
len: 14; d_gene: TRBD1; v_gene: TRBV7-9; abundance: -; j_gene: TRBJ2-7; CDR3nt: TGTGCCAGCAGCAGAAACCCGGGACAGTACGAGCAGTACTTC; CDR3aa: CASSRNPGQYEQYF
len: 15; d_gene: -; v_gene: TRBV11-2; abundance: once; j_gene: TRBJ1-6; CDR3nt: TGTGCCAGCAGCTTAGATCGTGTGGGCTCGGGGCCCCTCCACTTT; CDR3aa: CASSLDRVGSGPLHF
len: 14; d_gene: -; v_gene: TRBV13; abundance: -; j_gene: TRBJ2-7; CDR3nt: TGTGCCAGCAGCTTACGAGGGGAGCGGTACGAGCAGTACTTC; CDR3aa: CASSLRGERYEQYF
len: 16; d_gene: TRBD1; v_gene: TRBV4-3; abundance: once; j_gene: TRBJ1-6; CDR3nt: TGCGCCAGCAGCCAAGATAGGGGGCCTTCTATTTCACCCCTCCACTTT; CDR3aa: CASSQDRGPSISPLHF
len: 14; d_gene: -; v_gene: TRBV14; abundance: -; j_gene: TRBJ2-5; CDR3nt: TGTGCCAGCAGCCAAGATGAGGGTCCGGGGACCCAGTACTTC; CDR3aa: CASSQDEGPGTQYF
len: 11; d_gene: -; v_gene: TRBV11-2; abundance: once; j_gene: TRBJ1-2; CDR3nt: TGTGCCAGCAGCTTAGATCGAGGGCGCACCTTC; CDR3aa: CASSLDRGRTF
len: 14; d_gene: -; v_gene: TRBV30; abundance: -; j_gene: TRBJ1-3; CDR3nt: TGTGCCTGGAGTTGGTCCTACTCTGGAAACACCATATATTTT; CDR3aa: CAWSWSYSGNTIYF
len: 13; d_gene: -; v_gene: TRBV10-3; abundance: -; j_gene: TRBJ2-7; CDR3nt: TGTGCCATCAGTGAGGGGAGGACCCTCGAGCAGTACTTC; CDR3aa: CAISEGRTLEQYF
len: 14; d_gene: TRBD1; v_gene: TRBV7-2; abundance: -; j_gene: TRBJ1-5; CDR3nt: TGTGCCAGCAGCAGGGACAGGGTGGTTCAGCCCCAGCATTTT; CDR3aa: CASSRDRVVQPQHF
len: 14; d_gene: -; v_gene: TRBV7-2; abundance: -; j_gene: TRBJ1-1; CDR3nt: TGTGCCAGCAGCTTAGGCCCGGATAACACTGAAGCTTTCTTT; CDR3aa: CASSLGPDNTEAFF
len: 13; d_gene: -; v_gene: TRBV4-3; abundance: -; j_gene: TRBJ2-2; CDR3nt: TGCGCCAGCAGCCAAGAGGGTTACCGGGAGCTGTTTTTT; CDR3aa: CASSQEGYRELFF
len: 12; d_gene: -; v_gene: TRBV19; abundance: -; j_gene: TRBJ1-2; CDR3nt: TGTGCCAGTAGTGAGAAGTACTATGGCTACACCTTC; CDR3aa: CASSEKYYGYTF
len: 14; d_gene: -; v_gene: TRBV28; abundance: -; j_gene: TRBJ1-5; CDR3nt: TGTGCCAGCAGTACTTTTACCTCCGCGGAGCCCCAGCATTTT; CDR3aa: CASSTFTSAEPQHF
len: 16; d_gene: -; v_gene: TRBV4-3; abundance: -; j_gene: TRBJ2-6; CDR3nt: TGCGCCAGCAGCCAAAATTCAGATTCTGGGGCCAACGTCCTGACTTTC; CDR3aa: CASSQNSDSGANVLTF
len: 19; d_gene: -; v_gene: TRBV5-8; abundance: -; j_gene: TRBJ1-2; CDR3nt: TGTGCCAGCAGCTTGGTAGCGATTGCCGCAGAGGCAGGGATCTCTGGCTACACCTTC; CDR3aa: CASSLVAIAAEAGISGYTF
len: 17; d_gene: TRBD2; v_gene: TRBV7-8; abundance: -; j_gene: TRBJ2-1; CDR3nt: TGTGCCAGCAGCTCCCATCCCGGGACTAGCTCCTACAATGAGCAGTTCTTC; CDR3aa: CASSSHPGTSSYNEQFF
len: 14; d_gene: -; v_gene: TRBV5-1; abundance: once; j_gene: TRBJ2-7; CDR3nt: TGCGCCAGCAGCTCGGGACATGCTTCCTACGAGCAGTACTTC; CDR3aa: CASSSGHASYEQYF
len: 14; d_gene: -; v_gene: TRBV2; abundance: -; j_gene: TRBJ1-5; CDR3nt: TGTGCCAGCAGTGAACAGGGGTCAAGGCAGCCCCAGCATTTT; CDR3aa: CASSEQGSRQPQHF
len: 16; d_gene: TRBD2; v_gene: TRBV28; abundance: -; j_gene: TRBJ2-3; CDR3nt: TGTGCCAGCAGCCCCGCCGGGACTAGCGGGATAAAGACGCAGTATTTT; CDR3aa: CASSPAGTSGIKTQYF
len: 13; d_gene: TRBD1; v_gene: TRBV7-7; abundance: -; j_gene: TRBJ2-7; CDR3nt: TGTGCTAGCAGCGCGGACAGGGGGGGCGAGCAGTACTTC; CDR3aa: CASSADRGGEQYF
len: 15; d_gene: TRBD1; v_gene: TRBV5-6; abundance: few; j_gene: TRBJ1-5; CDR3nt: TGTGCCAGCAGCTTGGGACAGGGGCCAAATCAGCCCCAGCATTTT; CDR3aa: CASSLGQGPNQPQHF
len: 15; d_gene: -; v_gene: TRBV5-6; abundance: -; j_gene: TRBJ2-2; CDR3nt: TGTGCCAGCAGCTTGCCAGGGGTGAAGGGCGGGGAGCTGTTTTTT; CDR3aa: CASSLPGVKGGELFF
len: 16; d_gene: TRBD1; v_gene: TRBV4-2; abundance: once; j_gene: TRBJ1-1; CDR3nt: TGTGCCAGCAGCCAAGAGAGGGCAGGGGGGAACACTGAAGCTTTCTTT; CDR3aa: CASSQERAGGNTEAFF
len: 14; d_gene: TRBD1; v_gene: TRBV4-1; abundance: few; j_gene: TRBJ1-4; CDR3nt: TGCGCCAGCAGCCAAGAGAGGGGGCTAGTAAAACTGTTTTTT; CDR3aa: CASSQERGLVKLFF
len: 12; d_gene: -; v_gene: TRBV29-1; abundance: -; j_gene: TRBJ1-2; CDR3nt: TGCAGCGTCGACACGGGGTCCTATGGCTACACCTTC; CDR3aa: CSVDTGSYGYTF
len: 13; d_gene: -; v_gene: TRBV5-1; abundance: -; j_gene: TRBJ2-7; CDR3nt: TGCGCCTCAAGGGGTTCGACCAACTCCGAGCAGTACTTC; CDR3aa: CASRGSTNSEQYF
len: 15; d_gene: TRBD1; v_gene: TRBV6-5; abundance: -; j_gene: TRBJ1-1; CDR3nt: TGTGCCAGCAGTTACTCGGACAGGGTGGGCACTGAAGCTTTCTTT; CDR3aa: CASSYSDRVGTEAFF
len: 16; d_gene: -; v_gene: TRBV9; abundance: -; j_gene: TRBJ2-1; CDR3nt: TGTGCCAGCAGCGTAGAAGTGGGGGGTCGAATCAATGAGCAGTTCTTC; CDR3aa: CASSVEVGGRINEQFF
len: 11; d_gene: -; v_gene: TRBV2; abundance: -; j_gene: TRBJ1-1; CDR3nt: TGTGCCAGCCGTACAGAATTTGAAGCTTTCTTT; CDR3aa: CASRTEFEAFF
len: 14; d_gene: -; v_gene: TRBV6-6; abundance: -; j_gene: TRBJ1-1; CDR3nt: TGTGCCAGCAGTTACGGCAGGGCGAACACTGAAGCTTTCTTT; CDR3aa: CASSYGRANTEAFF
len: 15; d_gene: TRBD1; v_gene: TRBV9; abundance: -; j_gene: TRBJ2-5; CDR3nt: TGTGCCAGCAGCGTGGACAGGGGAGGGCAAGAGACCCAGTACTTC; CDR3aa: CASSVDRGGQETQYF
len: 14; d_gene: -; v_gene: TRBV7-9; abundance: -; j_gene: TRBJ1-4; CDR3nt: TGTGCCAGCAGGGTCGCTCCAACTAATGAAAAACTGTTTTTT; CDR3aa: CASRVAPTNEKLFF